The 9 T cell receptor beta chains below come from one sample, sequenced in a study of cytomegalovirus exposure and HLA in healthy donors. This PCR relied on a set of 60 Vbeta primers and 13 Jbeta primers. TCRdb keeps only in-frame clones here, not all; method: immunoSEQ multiplex PCR. The table lists some 130,000 clones, 60% to 75% of them singletons. The specimen was PBMCs. Receptor source: a human donor in good health.

The rearrangement links TRBV14 to TRBJ1-1, with D possibly TRBD1 on 5 matching bases. V gave up 4 bases and J gave up 4 bases, with 16 bases separating them. This CDR3 contains 15 residues. CDR1 is SGHDN and CDR2 is FVKESK in the germline V gene. The CDR3 DNA reads TGTGCCAGCAGCCCCCCGACAGTGGTGATCACTGAAGCTTTCTTT. Translating gives CASSPPTVVITEAFF.

This chain connects TRBV5-8 to TRBJ1-2, with TRBD1 identical over 7 bases. Germline lookup yields CDR1 SGHTS and CDR2 YDEGEE. The CDR3 contains 13 residues. The J segment lost 3 bases and the V segment lost 6 bases, leaving 5 bases of the junction unmatched. This CDR3 reads CASTPGTDYGYTF. The DNA for the CDR3 is TGTGCCAGCACCCCCGGGACAGACTATGGCTACACCTTC. The complete variable domain, with remaining parts taken from reference TRBV5-8 and TRBJ1-2, reads EAGVTQSPTHLIKTRGQQATLRCSPISGHTSVYWYQQALGLGLQFLLWYDEGEERNRGNFPPRFSGRQFPNYSSELNVNALELEDSALYLCASTPGTDYGYTFGSGTRLTVV.

The V and J genes are TRBV5-8 and TRBJ2-7, with 7 nucleotides matching TRBD1. V lost 0 bases and J lost 1; bases outside the gene matches: 7. The V gene's germline CDR1 is SGHTS and CDR2 YDEGEE. The CDR3 is 16 residues long. The CDR3 DNA is TGTGCCAGCAGCTTGGGTCGACAGGGCTCATCCTACGAGCAGTACTTC. This translates into CASSLGRQGSSYEQYF.

This clone was counted only a few times. V usage is TRBV7-9 and J usage is TRBJ1-2; 9 bases are shared with TRBD1. The V gene end was trimmed by 3 bases and the J gene end by 2 bases; junction bases not matched to a gene: 4. Germline V lookup: CDR1 SEHNR, CDR2 FQNEAQ (reference sequence). The CDR3 is made up of 15 amino acids. The chain's CDR3 is CASSFIGQGNYGYTF. As DNA, the CDR3 is TGTGCCAGCAGCTTCATTGGACAGGGGAACTATGGCTACACCTTC.

This clone was observed a few times. The chain recombines TRBV5-1 with TRBJ2-1; TRBD2 matches at 8 bases. The CDR3 has 15 residues. V dropped 1 base and J dropped 8; count of bases not matched to a gene: 8. Germline V gene data show CDR1 as SGHRS and CDR2 as YFSETQ. CDR3 sequence reads: CASSLSSGKSDEQFF. Here the CDR3 DNA reads TGCGCCAGCAGCTTGAGTAGCGGGAAAAGCGATGAGCAGTTCTTC.

This clone was counted a few times. The genes are TRBV6-5 and TRBJ2-2; 8 bases agree with TRBD2. The CDR3 contains 14 residues. Trimming took 8 bases from V and 3 from J; bases not matched to a gene: 5. Germline CDR1 reads MNHEY; CDR2 reads SVGAGI. CDR3 DNA: TGTGCCAGCCGGGAGGGGACGGACACCGGGGAGCTGTTTTTT. Its translation is CASREGTDTGELFF.

The rearrangement joins TRBV19 to TRBJ1-4; a weak D match, TRBD1 (5 bases). The CDR3 loop spans 14 amino acids. Germline V gene sequence: CDR1 LNHDA, CDR2 SQIVND (reference sequence). V was shortened by 0 bases and J by 3 bases, with 5 bases between the two germline ends. This CDR3 reads CASSIETANEKLFF. The CDR3 bases are TGTGCCAGTAGTATAGAGACAGCTAATGAAAAACTGTTTTTT.

The J gene is TRBJ2-7, the V gene TRBV5-6; 10 bases map to TRBD1. Germline values: CDR1 SGHDT, CDR2 YYEEEE. V was clipped by 4 bases and J by 3 bases; unmatched bases: 7. This CDR3 region has 15 residues. CDR3 loop: CASSPGGQGIYEQYF. The CDR3 DNA reads as TGTGCCAGCAGCCCGGGGGGACAGGGGATCTACGAGCAGTACTTC.

The V and J genes are TRBV6-1 and TRBJ1-5; 7 bases map to TRBD1. CDR1 and CDR2 from the germline V gene are MNHNS and SASEGT. The J segment lost 4 bases and the V segment lost 4 bases, leaving 7 bases of the junction unmatched. This CDR3 comprises 15 residues. As DNA, the CDR3 is TGTGCCAGCAGTGGAGGACAGGCGCCGAATCAGCCCCAGCATTTT. Translated, it gives CASSGGQAPNQPQHF.